A single T cell receptor beta chain is shown here with its context. This specimen comes from a study of blood T cell repertoires in COVID-19. On the study more broadly: T cells, B-cell-depleted T cells, or PBMCs provided the cDNA or gDNA that served as material.

The CDR3 is 16 amino acids. In germline, CDR1 is SGHTA, CDR2 FQGNSA. The V gene end was trimmed by 4 bases and the J gene end by 4 bases; junction bases not matched to a gene: 7. Authors' data handling: Reference gene primer amplification yielded estimated nucleated cell counts. The data were produced by immunoSEQ multiplex PCR, yet TCRdb's version contains in-frame clones alone and is incomplete. The DNA gave D and trimming, while V, J and clone size come from that table. The sample has about 180,000 clones; approximately 85% are singletons. This receptor was identified in a man aged 60 to 69 with acute or convalescent COVID-19. Sequencing input: peripheral blood. V and J are TRBV7-2 and TRBJ2-1; 10 bases map to TRBD2. CDR3 protein: CASSYGLADLYNEQFF. Here the CDR3 DNA reads TGTGCCAGCAGCTACGGACTAGCGGATTTATACAATGAGCAGTTCTTC.